The present T cell receptor (beta chain) was sequenced within a study of early T cells in non-severe SARS-CoV-2 infection. In the study overall: It was bulk RNA from unsorted whole blood that was sequenced, and the chains were unpaired.

This clonotype was observed many times. This CDR3 spans 13 amino acids. Per the germline V gene, CDR1 is SGHTA and CDR2 is FQGNSA. With 4 bases clipped from V and 5 bases from J, the junction kept 2 bases outside the gene matches. Individual cDNA molecules were tagged with unique molecular identifiers. MiXCR, applied by TCRdb to the 5' RACE reads, yields one record per CDR3 protein. Among fewer than 80,000 distinct CDR3 sequences listed, under 9.5% were seen once. The sample consisted of whole blood. This chain uses TRBV7-2 with TRBJ2-3, with 8 nucleotides matching TRBD2. This TCR came from an adult who was a healthcare worker with PCR-confirmed SARS-CoV-2 infection or an uninfected control (not recorded which). CDR3 bases: TGTGCCAGCAGCTCAGCGGGGGAAGATACGCAGTATTTT. Its protein product is CASSSAGEDTQYF.